The source of this TCR beta chain is a study of OX40 agonist ivuxolimab in advanced cancers. Study at large: Patients were approximately 80% male with ages roughly 20 to 85, mean 60. Allowance was made for prior anti-PD-1, anti-PD-L1 or anti-CTLA-4 therapy, and roughly 40% had some. Partial responses were observed in three patients, of whom one had hepatocellular carcinoma and two had cutaneous melanoma.

If patients had autoimmune disease history or systemic immunosuppression, they were excluded. Generated by immunoSEQ multiplex PCR, the TCRdb table keeps only in-frame clones and is missing some. The top ten clones hold around 1% of a sample with some 68,000 clones, roughly nine tenths of them seen once. The J segment lost 0 bases and the V segment lost 3 bases, leaving 7 bases of the junction unmatched. The CDR3 runs 17 residues. From germline, CDR1 is SGHRS and CDR2 YFSETQ. The material was CD4+ or CD8+ T cells sorted from blood, obtained in a trial of the OX40 agonist ivuxolimab. The rearrangement joins TRBV5-1 to TRBJ1-4, with 8 bases that match TRBD1. This clonotype was sampled from an adult with an advanced solid tumor such as melanoma, head and neck, liver or kidney cancer. CDR3 bases: TGCGCCAGCAGCTCTGGACAGGGAGGTCCAACTAATGAAAAACTGTTTTTT. Its translation: CASSSGQGGPTNEKLFF.